This T cell receptor beta chain was captured by sequencing in a study of cytomegalovirus exposure and HLA in healthy donors. Turning to the study itself: A prior analysis found 90 million to 120 million unique TCR beta sequences from some 190 million T cells.

V shed 2 bases, J shed 7 bases, and the junction held 7 bases outside the gene matches. This CDR3 is built from 15 residues. Per the germline V gene, CDR1 is GTSNPN and CDR2 is SVGIG (reference sequence). Turning to this clone: Its target is unknown.

This PCR relied on a set of 60 Vbeta primers and 13 Jbeta primers. Only in-frame clones appear in the TCRdb table, and some are missing; sequencing was by immunoSEQ multiplex PCR. The table shows roughly 150,000 clones, with approximately 81% occurring only once. Whole-study findings and limits: Many donors shared some public TCRs, even though most TCR sequences were rare. Further analysis, carried out later, found HLA-associated TCR beta chains more clonally expanded than equally common other chains.

What was sequenced was PBMCs. The clonotype comes from a man aged 25 to 40 in good health and CMV-seropositive. This chain links TRBV30 with TRBJ2-2; the match to TRBD1 covers 10 bases. CDR3 region: CAWSFGTGVRGELFF. The DNA of the CDR3 is TGTGCCTGGAGTTTCGGGACAGGGGTGCGCGGGGAGCTGTTTTTT.